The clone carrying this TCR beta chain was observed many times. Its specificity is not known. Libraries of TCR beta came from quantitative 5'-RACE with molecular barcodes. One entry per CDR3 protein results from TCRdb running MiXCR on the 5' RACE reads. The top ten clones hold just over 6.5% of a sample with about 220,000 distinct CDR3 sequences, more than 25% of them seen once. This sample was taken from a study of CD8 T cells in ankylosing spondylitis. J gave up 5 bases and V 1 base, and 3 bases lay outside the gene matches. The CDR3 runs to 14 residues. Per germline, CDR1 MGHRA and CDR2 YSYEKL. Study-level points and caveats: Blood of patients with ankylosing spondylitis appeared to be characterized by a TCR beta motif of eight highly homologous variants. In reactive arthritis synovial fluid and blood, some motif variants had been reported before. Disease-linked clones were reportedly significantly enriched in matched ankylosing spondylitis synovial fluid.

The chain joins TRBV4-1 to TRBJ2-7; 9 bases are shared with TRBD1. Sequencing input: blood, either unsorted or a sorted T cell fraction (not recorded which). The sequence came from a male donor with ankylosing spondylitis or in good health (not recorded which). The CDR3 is CASSQGTGAHEQYF. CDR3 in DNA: TGCGCCAGCAGCCAAGGGACAGGGGCTCACGAGCAGTACTTC.